What follows are 20 T cell receptor beta chains derived from one specimen sequenced in a study of cytomegalovirus exposure and HLA in healthy donors. Profiled with immunoSEQ multiplex PCR; TCRdb holds only in-frame clones, not every one. The table includes roughly 150,000 clones, approximately 96% detected once. Sequenced: PBMCs. All receptors come from a woman younger than 35 in good health and CMV-seronegative.

This sequence joins TRBV7-2 and TRBJ2-2; possibly TRBD2 for D (7 bases). Germline V lookup: CDR1 SGHTA, CDR2 FQGNSA. V was trimmed by 5 bases and J by 4 bases, leaving 14 bases between them. The CDR3 covers 15 residues. The CDR3 DNA sequence: TGTGCCAGCAGCCACGGGGGGCCGGGCACCGGGGAGCTGTTTTTT. As protein: CASSHGGPGTGELFF.

CDR3 in amino acids: CASSRWGEKADTQYF. CDR3 DNA: TGTGCCAGCAGCCGGTGGGGCGAAAAGGCAGATACGCAGTATTTT. The chain carries TRBV14 and TRBJ2-3; D may be TRBD1 (5 bases). Germline CDR1 is SGHDN and CDR2 is FVKESK. The V end lost 4 bases, the J end lost 4 bases, and 15 bases lay between the germline ends. The CDR3 is 15 residues long.

J is TRBJ2-1 and V is TRBV11-1; a possible D gene is TRBD1 (7 bases). The germline gives CDR1 SGHAT, CDR2 FQDESV (reference sequence). The germline V and J ends were trimmed by 3 bases and 6 bases, with 15 bases remaining between them. This CDR3 is 15 amino acids long. CDR3 amino acids: CASSFQGGRGNEQFF. CDR3 DNA sequence: TGTGCCAGCAGCTTTCAGGGGGGAAGGGGCAATGAGCAGTTCTTC. Complete variable domain (other parts from reference TRBV11-1 and TRBJ2-1): EAEVAQSPRYKITEKSQAVAFWCDPISGHATLYWYRQILGQGPELLVQFQDESVVDDSQLPKDRFSAERLKGVDSTLKIQPAELGDSAMYLCASSFQGGRGNEQFFGPGTRLTVL.

As regards this clone: Compared with germline, one end of the junction differs, possibly owing to a read error. The chain carries TRBV4-1 and TRBJ1-1; no clear D gene. CDR3 length: 12 residues. From germline, CDR1 is MGHRA and CDR2 YSYEKL. This CDR3 is CASSQVVGTWAF. DNA of the CDR3: TGCGCCAGCAGCCAAGTAGTTGGAACCTGGGCTTTT.

The chain employs TRBV5-5 and TRBJ1-4; D not resolved. V dropped 0 bases and J dropped 5 bases, with 5 bases sitting between them. The CDR3 contains 13 residues. Germline V gives CDR1 SGHKS, CDR2 YYEKEE (reference sequence). The CDR3, as DNA: TGTGCCAGCAGCTTGGCGGAGAATGAAAAACTGTTTTTT. Its protein product is CASSLAENEKLFF.

This clone was detected once. The J gene is TRBJ1-4, the V gene TRBV4-3; D perhaps matches TRBD1 (5 bases). V was cut by 1 base and J by 5 bases, with 11 bases left in between. Germline CDR1 reads LGHNA; CDR2 reads YSLEER. The CDR3 has 15 residues. The CDR3 region has the DNA TGCGCCAGCAGCCAAGTTTTCAGGGCGAATGAAAAACTGTTTTTT. Its translation: CASSQVFRANEKLFF.

This chain links TRBV9 with TRBJ2-1; 14 nucleotides align to TRBD2. The CDR3 consists of 17 residues. Germline V gene sequence: CDR1 SGDLS, CDR2 YYNGEE. With 3 bases clipped from V and 4 bases from J, the junction kept 6 bases outside the gene matches. CDR3 nucleotides: TGTGCCAGCAGCGGACGACTAGCGGGGGGGACGTACAATGAGCAGTTCTTC. Its translation: CASSGRLAGGTYNEQFF.

The chain employs TRBV19 and TRBJ2-5; TRBD1 aligns across 7 bases. Per germline, CDR1 LNHDA and CDR2 SQIVND (reference sequence). This CDR3 is 14 amino acids long. The V gene end was trimmed by 4 bases and the J gene end by 3 bases; junction bases not matched to a gene: 5. CDR3 in amino acids: CASSTGTAEETQYF. DNA of the CDR3: TGTGCCAGTAGTACCGGGACAGCCGAAGAGACCCAGTACTTC.

The J gene is TRBJ2-7, the V gene TRBV7-9, with D unresolved. The CDR3 totals 13 residues. Trimming took 5 bases from V and 2 from J, leaving 10 bases between them. Germline loops: CDR1 SEHNR, CDR2 FQNEAQ (reference sequence). The CDR3 loop reads CASSQVQTYEQYF. The CDR3 DNA follows: TGTGCCAGCAGCCAGGTGCAGACCTACGAGCAGTACTTC.

J is TRBJ1-5 and V is TRBV5-1; D possibly corresponds to TRBD1 (5 bases). This CDR3 is 15 amino acids long. Germline CDR1 reads SGHRS; CDR2 reads YFSETQ. V was shortened by 0 bases and J by 2 bases, with 9 bases between the two germline ends. As DNA, the CDR3 is TGCGCCAGCAGCTTGGCGGGGGAAGGCAATCAGCCCCAGCATTTT. This encodes CASSLAGEGNQPQHF.

The rearrangement uses TRBV18 and TRBJ1-3; tentatively, D is TRBD1 (6 bases). Germline CDR1 is KGHSH and CDR2 is LQKENI. This CDR3 comprises 16 residues. The V and J ends lost 4 bases and 6 bases respectively, with 19 bases between them. CDR3 residues: CASSRAGATTVNTIYF. As DNA, the CDR3 is TGTGCCAGCTCACGTGCAGGGGCGACGACCGTAAACACCATATATTTT.

The V call is TRBV7-9, the J call TRBJ2-2; 8 bases match TRBD2. Trimming at V came to 1 base and at J to 5 bases, leaving 3 bases not matched to a gene. This CDR3 comprises 15 residues. CDR1 SEHNR and CDR2 FQNEAQ come from the germline V gene (reference sequence). The CDR3 sequence: CASSLVGLATGELFF. In DNA, the CDR3 is TGTGCCAGCAGCTTAGTTGGACTAGCAACCGGGGAGCTGTTTTTT.

The V call is TRBV18, the J call TRBJ1-5, with a possible D match to TRBD1 (5 bases). Germline V gives CDR1 KGHSH, CDR2 LQKENI. The V and J ends lost 4 bases and 6 bases respectively, with 28 bases between them. The CDR3 has 19 residues. CDR3 sequence (DNA): TGTGCCAGCTCACGACGAATGATCAGCTCAGGGCAAGAAAGTCAGCCCCAGCATTTT. Translation: CASSRRMISSGQESQPQHF.

The genes are TRBV27 and TRBJ2-7; D possibly corresponds to TRBD2 (5 bases). Trimming left V 3 bases short and J 4 bases short, with 13 bases between. The CDR3 sequence is 14 residues long. Germline CDR1 reads MNHEY; CDR2 reads SMNVEV (reference sequence). The DNA for the CDR3 is TGTGCCAGCAGTTTTCGAGGGCCGACGTACGAGCAGTACTTC. As protein: CASSFRGPTYEQYF.

The chain links TRBV27 to TRBJ2-7, with TRBD2 matching 7 bases. The CDR3 covers 13 residues. The germline CDR1 and CDR2 sequences are MNHEY and SMNVEV (reference sequence). V lost 5 bases to trimming and J lost 6 bases; unmatched junction nucleotides: 7. The CDR3 sequence: CASSLTGEGEQYF. In DNA, the CDR3 is TGTGCCAGCAGTCTTACCGGGGAGGGCGAGCAGTACTTC.

The chain uses TRBV6-5 and TRBJ1-6, with 9 bases that match TRBD1. The CDR3 is 16 amino acids. With V trimmed by 3 bases and J by 7 bases, 7 bases remained unmatched. Germline CDR1 MNHEY, CDR2 SVGAGI. The CDR3 region is CASSYNGQGRNSPLHF. CDR3 in DNA: TGTGCCAGCAGTTATAACGGACAGGGGCGCAATTCACCCCTCCACTTT.

J is TRBJ2-3 and V is TRBV7-2, with D possibly matching TRBD2 (7 bases). Germline CDR1 SGHTA, CDR2 FQGNSA. Trimming took 1 base from V and 10 from J, leaving 18 bases between them. CDR3 length: 15 amino acids. CDR3 in amino acids: CASSLEGGGRSAQYF. As DNA, the CDR3 is TGTGCCAGCAGCTTAGAAGGGGGGGGGCGATCGGCGCAGTATTTT. The entire variable domain, with the rest obtained from reference TRBV7-2 and TRBJ2-3, is as follows: GAGVSQSPSNKVTEKGKDVELRCDPISGHTALYWYRQSLGQGLEFLIYFQGNSAPDKSGLPSDRFSAERTGGSVSTLTIQRTQQEDSAVYLCASSLEGGGRSAQYFGPGTRLTVL.

The J gene is TRBJ1-4, the V gene TRBV30; 8 nucleotides align to TRBD1. V shed 8 bases and J 8 bases; nucleotides not matched to a gene: 13. The CDR3 extends over 14 amino acids. The germline gives CDR1 GTSNPN, CDR2 SVGIG (reference sequence). In DNA, the CDR3 is TGTGCCACCGCCGACAGGGGCCAGGGGGAAAAACTGTTTTTT. This encodes CATADRGQGEKLFF.

The rearrangement joins TRBV2 to TRBJ1-1; the D gene is possibly TRBD1 (5 bases). CDR1 and CDR2 from the germline V gene are SNHLY and FYNNEI. Trimming cost V 6 bases and J 0 bases, with 17 bases left between them. The CDR3 totals 16 residues. CDR3 nucleotides: TGTGCCAGCAGGAAGGGGTCGGGCGACATGAACACTGAAGCTTTCTTT. This sequence encodes CASRKGSGDMNTEAFF.

V gene TRBV27 combines with J gene TRBJ1-2, with D tentatively TRBD1 (6 bases). Germline lookup yields CDR1 MNHEY and CDR2 SMNVEV (reference sequence). V shed 8 bases and J shed 3 bases, with 22 bases lying between them. The CDR3 has 16 amino acids. CDR3: CASFGTNPGADYGYTF. The DNA for the CDR3 is TGTGCCAGCTTTGGGACAAACCCAGGGGCAGACTATGGCTACACCTTC.